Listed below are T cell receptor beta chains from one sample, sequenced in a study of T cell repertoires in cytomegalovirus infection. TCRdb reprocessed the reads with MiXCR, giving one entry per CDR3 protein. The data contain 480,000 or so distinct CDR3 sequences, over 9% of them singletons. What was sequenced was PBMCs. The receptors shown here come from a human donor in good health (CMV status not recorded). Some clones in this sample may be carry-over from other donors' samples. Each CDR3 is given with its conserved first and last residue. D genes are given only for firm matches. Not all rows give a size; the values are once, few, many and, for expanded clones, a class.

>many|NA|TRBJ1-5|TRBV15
TGTGCCACCAGCAGAGATGCCGGGGGTCAGCCCCAGCATTTT
CATSRDAGGQPQHF
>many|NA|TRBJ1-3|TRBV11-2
TGTGCCAGCAGCTTAGTGGCCCGGAGCTCTGGAAACACCATATATTTT
CASSLVARSSGNTIYF
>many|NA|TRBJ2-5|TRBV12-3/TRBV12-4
TGTGCCAGCAGTTTTAGGGGAAGTGCGGAGACCCAGTACTTC
CASSFRGSAETQYF
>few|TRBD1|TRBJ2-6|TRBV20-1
TGCAGTGCTAGATCGACAGGGATGAATTCTGGGGCCAACGTCCTGACTTTC
CSARSTGMNSGANVLTF
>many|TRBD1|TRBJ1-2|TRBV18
TGTGCCAGCTCACCACCGGACAGGACCCTCGGTGGCTACACCTTC
CASSPPDRTLGGYTF
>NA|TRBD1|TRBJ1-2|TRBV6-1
TGTGCCAGCAGGGTAACAGGGGTCTGGGGTGGCTACACCTTC
CASRVTGVWGGYTF
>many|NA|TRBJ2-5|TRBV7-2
TGTGCCAGCAGATCAGGGGTAGAAGAGACCCAGTACTTC
CASRSGVEETQYF
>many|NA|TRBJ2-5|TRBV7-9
TGTGCCAGCAGCCCCAAGGCAGACCAAGAGACCCAGTACTTC
CASSPKADQETQYF
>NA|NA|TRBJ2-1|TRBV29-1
TGCAGCGCCCACCGATACAGGAGCTCCTACAATGAGCAGTTCTTC
CSAHRYRSSYNEQFF
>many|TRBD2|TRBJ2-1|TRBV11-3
TGTGCCAGCAGCTTAGATACTAGCGGGGGACTTGAGCAGTTCTTC
CASSLDTSGGLEQFF
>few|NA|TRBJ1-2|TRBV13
TGTGCCAGCAGCTTAGTTGGGTGGCATCGGGACTATGGCTACACCTTC
CASSLVGWHRDYGYTF
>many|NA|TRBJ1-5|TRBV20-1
TGCAGTGCCAGAGGTACAGGAGGAAATCAGCCCCAGCATTTT
CSARGTGGNQPQHF
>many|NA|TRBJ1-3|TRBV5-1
TGCGCCAGCAGCCCAATATCCGGGACACAAGGAAACACCATATATTTT
CASSPISGTQGNTIYF
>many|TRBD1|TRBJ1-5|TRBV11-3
TGTGCCAGCAGCTTAGAGTTCGGGACAGGGTGTCAGCCCCAGCATTTT
CASSLEFGTGCQPQHF
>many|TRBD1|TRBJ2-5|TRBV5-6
TGTGCCAGCAGCTTGTCGCGCCGGCTGGACAGGGGCAGACAAGAGACCCAGTACTTC
CASSLSRRLDRGRQETQYF
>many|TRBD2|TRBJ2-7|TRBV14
TGTGCCAGCAGCCAAGCTTCCGGGACTAGCGGGAGGGCCAGAAACGAGCAGTACTTC
CASSQASGTSGRARNEQYF
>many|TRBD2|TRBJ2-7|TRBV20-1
TGCAGTGCTAGGCTTACTAGCGGGAGGGCCACCTACGAGCAGTACTTC
CSARLTSGRATYEQYF
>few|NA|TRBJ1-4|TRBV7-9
TGTGCCAGCAGCTTCCCAGACAGGCTCACAACTAATGAAAAACTGTTTTTT
CASSFPDRLTTNEKLFF
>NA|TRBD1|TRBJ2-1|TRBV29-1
TGCAGCGGAGAGACAGGGGTTGGTTACAATGAGCAGTTCTTC
CSGETGVGYNEQFF
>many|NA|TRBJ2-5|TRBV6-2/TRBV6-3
TGTGCCAGCAGAGCGACTAGCCAAGAGACCCAGTACTTC
CASRATSQETQYF
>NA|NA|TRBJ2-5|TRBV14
TGTGCCAGCAGCCACCTCAGGGACGGTGGGGAGACCCAGTACTTC
CASSHLRDGGETQYF
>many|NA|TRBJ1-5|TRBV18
TGTGCCAGCTCACCTGGACGGAACAATCAGCCCCAGCATTTT
CASSPGRNNQPQHF
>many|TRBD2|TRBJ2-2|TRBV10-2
TGCGCCAGCAGGAGAGCGGGGAGTTACACCGGGGAGCTGTTTTTT
CASRRAGSYTGELFF
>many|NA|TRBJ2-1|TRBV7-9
TGTGCCAGCAGCTTCGGGAGAGATGAGCAGTTCTTC
CASSFGRDEQFF
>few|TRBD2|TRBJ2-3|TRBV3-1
TGTGCCAGCAGCCTCGGGACTAGCGGGAGGGCCCCAGATACGCAGTATTTT
CASSLGTSGRAPDTQYF
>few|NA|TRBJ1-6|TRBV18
TGTGCCAGCTCACCACGGGCACATGGGGTTTCACCCCTCCACTTT
CASSPRAHGVSPLHF
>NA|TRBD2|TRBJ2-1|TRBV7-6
TGTGCCAGCAGCCCTCCTGGACTAGCGCCCAATGAGCAGTTCTTC
CASSPPGLAPNEQFF
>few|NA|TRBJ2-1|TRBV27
TGTGCCAGCAGTCGGGCGGCGGTGAATGAGCAGTTCTTC
CASSRAAVNEQFF
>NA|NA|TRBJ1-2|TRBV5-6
TGTGCCAGCAGCTTGGACAGGGCCTTCTCCTATGGCTACACCTTC
CASSLDRAFSYGYTF
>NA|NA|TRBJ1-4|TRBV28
TGTGCCAGCAGTTCCCAGAGTGCAACTAATGAAAAACTGTTTTTT
CASSSQSATNEKLFF
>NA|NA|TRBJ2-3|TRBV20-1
TGCAGTGCTAGGGGGCACACCACAGATACGCAGTATTTT
CSARGHTTDTQYF
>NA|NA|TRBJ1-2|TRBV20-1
TGCAGTGCTAGAGATCCTGGGGCAGGAGCGGATGGCTACACCTTC
CSARDPGAGADGYTF
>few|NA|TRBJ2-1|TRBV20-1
TGCAGTGCTAGAGAGGGGGAAAATGAGCAGTTCTTC
CSAREGENEQFF
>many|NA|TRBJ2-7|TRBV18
TGTGCCAGCTCACCATCGTGGGGCGCCCGGGGTGGTTACGAGCAGTACTTC
CASSPSWGARGGYEQYF
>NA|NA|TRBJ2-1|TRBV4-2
TGTGCCAGCAGCCAAGATGGGCGGACCTCCTACAATGAGCAGTTCTTC
CASSQDGRTSYNEQFF
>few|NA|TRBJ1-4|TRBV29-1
TGCAGCGTTCGTAGACCAACTAATGAAAAACTGTTTTTT
CSVRRPTNEKLFF
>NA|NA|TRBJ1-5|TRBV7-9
TGTGCCAGCAGCTCAGGACCAGATAGCAATCAGCCCCAGCATTTT
CASSSGPDSNQPQHF
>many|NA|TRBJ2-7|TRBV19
TGTGCCAGTACCAAGAGGTATGACAGTCCCTACGAGCAGTACTTC
CASTKRYDSPYEQYF
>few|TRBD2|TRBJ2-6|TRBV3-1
TGTGCCAGCAGCCACAGACTAGCGGGAGATAGTGGGGCCAACGTCCTGACTTTC
CASSHRLAGDSGANVLTF
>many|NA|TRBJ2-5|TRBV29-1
TGCAGCGTTGAAGATCCCGAGACCCAGTACTTC
CSVEDPETQYF
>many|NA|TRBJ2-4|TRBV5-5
TGTGCCAGCAGCTTTTACCCTACGCCGGAAGAGATAGCCAAAAACATTCAGTACTTC
CASSFYPTPEEIAKNIQYF